Below, 28 T cell receptor beta chains from the same sample are listed, as sequenced in a study of blood T cell repertoires in COVID-19. Using immunoSEQ multiplex PCR, the repertoire was profiled, and TCRdb retains in-frame clones only, with some absent. This sample has a few hundred thousand clones, with roughly nine tenths found just once. Material: PBMCs or T cells enriched from blood (not recorded which). All receptors derive from a human donor in a cohort exposed to, infected with or recovered from COVID-19 (not recorded which). The donor label of this sample is uncertain.

The chain employs TRBV5-1 and TRBJ2-1, with D possibly TRBD1 on 5 matching bases. The germline gives CDR1 SGHRS, CDR2 YFSETQ. This CDR3 is 15 amino acids long. V shed 1 base and J shed 4 bases, with 12 bases lying between them. CDR3 DNA: TGCGCCAGCAGCTTGACACAGGAGCTGTACAATGAGCAGTTCTTC. Protein product: CASSLTQELYNEQFF.

The rearrangement links TRBV4-1 to TRBJ1-2; 9 bases align to TRBD1. V lost 1 base, J lost 0 bases, and 6 bases stayed unmatched. The CDR3 length is 17 residues. Germline V CDR1 and CDR2: MGHRA, YSYEKL. CDR3 region: CASSQGGQGPSNYGYTF. Here the CDR3 DNA reads TGCGCCAGCAGCCAAGGGGGACAGGGTCCTTCTAACTATGGCTACACCTTC.

The table lists this clone with a count of one. This rearrangement joins TRBV2 to TRBJ2-7, with D perhaps TRBD2 (6 bases). Germline-derived CDR1 and CDR2 are SNHLY and FYNNEI. This CDR3 comprises 13 residues. Trimming cost V 7 bases and J 2 bases, with 12 bases left between them. The CDR3 DNA follows: TGTGCCAGCAAGGAGGGGCCGCCCTACGAGCAGTACTTC. This sequence encodes CASKEGPPYEQYF.

V is TRBV28 and J is TRBJ2-3, with 9 positions matching TRBD2. The CDR3 runs to 18 residues. In germline, CDR1 is MDHEN, CDR2 SYDVKM. V shed 3 bases, J shed 8 bases, and the junction held 18 bases outside the gene matches. CDR3 bases: TGTGCCAGCAGTTTTTTCCTTGGACTAAGCGGGGGGCCCGTTACGCAGTATTTT. Translation gives CASSFFLGLSGGPVTQYF.

V usage is TRBV6-1 and J usage is TRBJ1-4, with D possibly matching TRBD1 (6 bases). Germline V CDR1 and CDR2: MNHNS, SASEGT. V dropped 2 bases and J dropped 4 bases, with 14 bases sitting between them. This CDR3 comprises 16 residues. The DNA of the CDR3 is TGTGCCAGCAGTGAAACCGGTGGGGGCGGTAATGAAAAACTGTTTTTT. It codes for CASSETGGGGNEKLFF.

The chain is built from TRBV5-1 and TRBJ1-3; no clear D. Germline V CDR1 and CDR2: SGHRS, YFSETQ. The CDR3 runs to 15 residues. The V end was cut by 0 bases, the J end by 0 bases, with 7 bases between. DNA of the CDR3: TGCGCCAGCAGCTTGGATACTGACTCTGGAAACACCATATATTTT. Translated, it gives CASSLDTDSGNTIYF.

This clone occurred many times. The chain couples TRBV13 to TRBJ1-1; possibly TRBD1 for D (5 bases). CDR3 length equals 15 residues. V lost 1 base, J lost 4 bases, and 13 bases lay in between. From germline, CDR1 is PRHDT and CDR2 FYEKMQ (reference sequence). The CDR3, as DNA: TGTGCCAGCAGCTTAGAGGAGGGGAGGGTCACTGAAGCTTTCTTT. Its translation is CASSLEEGRVTEAFF.

This sequence joins TRBV7-3 and TRBJ2-1; 11 bases are shared with TRBD1. The CDR3 runs to 15 residues. Trimming removed 4 bases from V and 7 bases from J; junction bases left unmatched: 6. Germline values: CDR1 SGHTA, CDR2 FQGTGA. CDR3 bases: TGTGCCAGCAGCTCTTGGGACAGGGGGAAAAATGAGCAGTTCTTC. It specifies CASSSWDRGKNEQFF.

The chain joins TRBV30 to TRBJ1-6; D call uncertain. Germline V gene data show CDR1 as GTSNPN and CDR2 as SVGIG (reference sequence). V was pared by 0 bases and J by 10 bases, with 10 bases between. CDR3 size: 13 residues. CDR3 nucleotides: TGTGCCTGGAGTGTAGGCCCGGGGTCACCCCTCCACTTT. Amino acids: CAWSVGPGSPLHF.

The V gene is TRBV7-2, the J gene TRBJ2-3; unclear D gene. Germline V gene data show CDR1 as SGHTA and CDR2 as FQGNSA. Trimming left V 1 base short and J 7 bases short, with 9 bases between. The CDR3 covers 13 residues. Written as DNA, the CDR3 is TGTGCCAGCAGCTTAGGAGGTGGCTATACGCAGTATTTT. Protein product: CASSLGGGYTQYF.

The chain carries TRBV13 and TRBJ2-2; 13 bases match TRBD2. Germline V lookup: CDR1 PRHDT, CDR2 FYEKMQ (reference sequence). This CDR3 is 15 amino acids long. V was clipped by 5 bases and J by 9 bases; unmatched bases: 6. Written as DNA, the CDR3 is TGTGCCAGCAGCCTTGGACTAGCGGGGGCCCGGGAGCTGTTTTTT. Its protein is CASSLGLAGARELFF.

The chain links TRBV13 to TRBJ2-5, with 12 bases identical to TRBD2. The V gene end was trimmed by 1 base and the J gene end by 2 bases; junction bases not matched to a gene: 8. CDR1 is PRHDT, CDR2 FYEKMQ, per germline (reference sequence). CDR3 length: 18 residues. CDR3 in DNA: TGTGCCAGCAGCTTAGTCACTAGCGGGGGGCTGTTTCAAGAGACCCAGTACTTC. Its protein is CASSLVTSGGLFQETQYF. The full variable domain, with the rest looked up from reference TRBV13 and TRBJ2-5, is AAGVIQSPRHLIKEKRETATLKCYPIPRHDTVYWYQQGPGQDPQFLISFYEKMQSDKGSIPDRFSAQQFSDYHSELNMSSLELGDSALYFCASSLVTSGGLFQETQYFGPGTRLLVL.

The chain employs TRBV30 and TRBJ2-7, with D possibly TRBD2 on 5 matching bases. The CDR3 sequence is 15 residues long. CDR1 GTSNPN and CDR2 SVGIG come from the germline V gene (reference sequence). V dropped 5 bases and J dropped 0 bases, with 17 bases sitting between them. CDR3 nucleotide sequence: TGTGCCTGGTCCGCCGGACTCGTCAGCTCCTACGAGCAGTACTTC. Translating gives CAWSAGLVSSYEQYF.

V is TRBV28 and J is TRBJ1-3; 8 positions agree with TRBD1. The CDR3 sequence is 13 residues long. Germline CDR1 MDHEN, CDR2 SYDVKM. The ends lost 6 bases at V and 8 bases at J; junction bases unmatched: 6. CDR3 in amino acids: CASSPRGPDTIYF. The CDR3 bases are TGTGCCAGCAGCCCCAGGGGGCCGGACACCATATATTTT. Full variable domain (rest looked up from reference TRBV28 and TRBJ1-3): DVKVTQSSRYLVKRTGEKVFLECVQDMDHENMFWYRQDPGLGLRLIYFSYDVKMKEKGDIPEGYSVSREKKERFSLILESASTNQTSMYLCASSPRGPDTIYFGEGSWLTVV.

The rearrangement links TRBV9 to TRBJ2-1, with TRBD1 matching over 8 bases. This CDR3 region has 16 residues. The J segment lost 0 bases and the V segment lost 4 bases, leaving 6 bases of the junction unmatched. Germline CDR1 SGDLS, CDR2 YYNGEE. The CDR3 loop is CASSQGARRSYNEQFF. CDR3 nucleotide sequence: TGTGCCAGCAGCCAGGGGGCCAGGCGCTCCTACAATGAGCAGTTCTTC.

The chain uses TRBV29-1 and TRBJ2-7; 9 positions agree with TRBD2. Germline values: CDR1 SQVTM, CDR2 ANQGSEA. This CDR3 is built from 12 residues. Germline trimming cut 4 bases from V and 2 bases from J; bases unmatched to any gene: 0. The CDR3 loop reads CSVASGAYEQYF. As DNA, the CDR3 is TGCAGCGTTGCTAGCGGGGCCTACGAGCAGTACTTC.

V usage is TRBV2 and J usage is TRBJ1-1, with D maybe TRBD1 (6 bases). There are 16 residues in the CDR3. Per germline, CDR1 SNHLY and CDR2 FYNNEI. V gave up 1 base and J gave up 0 bases, with 12 bases separating them. CDR3 residues: CASSEGMDRMNTEAFF. CDR3 nucleotide sequence: TGTGCCAGCAGTGAAGGGATGGACAGAATGAACACTGAAGCTTTCTTT.

The V call is TRBV7-9, the J call TRBJ2-2, with 8 bases matching TRBD1. Germline V lookup: CDR1 SEHNR, CDR2 FQNEAQ (reference sequence). V gave up 5 bases and J gave up 2 bases; unmatched junction bases: 13. The CDR3 consists of 18 residues. CDR3 amino acids: CASSPRDRITTNTGELFF. The CDR3 DNA reads as TGTGCCAGCAGCCCTAGGGACAGGATTACCACAAACACCGGGGAGCTGTTTTTT.

The gene calls are TRBV5-8 and TRBJ2-5, with D perhaps TRBD1 (6 bases). Germline CDR1 SGHTS, CDR2 YDEGEE. The CDR3 has 17 residues. Trimming took 4 bases from V and 4 from J, leaving 23 bases between them. DNA of the CDR3: TGTGCCAGCAGCGCAGGTTTGAGACGCACAGGGATAGAGACCCAGTACTTC. Its translation: CASSAGLRRTGIETQYF.

The chain has TRBV15 and TRBJ2-1; 9 bases agree with TRBD2. Germline V CDR1 and CDR2: LNHNV, YYDKDF (reference sequence). This CDR3 comprises 17 residues. V lost 0 bases and J lost 9; bases outside the gene matches: 12. The CDR3 reads CATSRERPGLAFGEQFF. For the CDR3, the DNA is TGTGCCACCAGCAGAGAACGACCGGGACTAGCTTTTGGTGAGCAGTTCTTC.

The V gene is TRBV25-1, the J gene TRBJ1-2; D is ambiguous. The germline gives CDR1 MGHDK, CDR2 SYGVNS. This CDR3 has 14 residues. Trimming took off 1 base at V and 2 bases at J, with 8 bases between the two ends. CDR3 region: CASSESGRNYGYTF. In DNA form, the CDR3 reads TGTGCCAGCAGTGAATCCGGCAGGAACTATGGCTACACCTTC.

The CDR3 spells CSVVEANYGYTF. The CDR3 DNA sequence: TGCAGCGTTGTGGAGGCTAACTATGGCTACACCTTC. The gene calls are TRBV29-1 and TRBJ1-2; D not certain. The CDR3 runs 12 residues. Germline CDR1 SQVTM, CDR2 ANQGSEA. V was shortened by 4 bases and J by 0 bases, with 6 bases between the two germline ends.

A few counts support this clone. The chain couples TRBV10-1 to TRBJ1-6; 7 positions match TRBD1. Germline V gene lookup returns CDR1 WNHNN and CDR2 SYGVQD (reference sequence). The CDR3 spans 16 residues. Germline trimming cut 5 bases from V and 5 bases from J; bases unmatched to any gene: 9. The CDR3 here is CASSPPLTGDNSPLHF. The CDR3 DNA reads TGCGCCAGCAGTCCCCCCCTTACAGGGGATAATTCACCCCTCCACTTT.

This sequence joins TRBV5-4 and TRBJ1-3; D uncertain. The germline V and J ends were trimmed by 0 bases and 0 bases, with 16 bases remaining between them. Germline loops: CDR1 SGHNT, CDR2 YYREEE (reference sequence). This CDR3 spans 18 amino acids. The CDR3 here is CASSLGARSLSSGNTIYF. For the CDR3, the DNA is TGTGCCAGCAGCTTGGGGGCCAGATCTCTTAGCTCTGGAAACACCATATATTTT.

The V gene is TRBV5-1, the J gene TRBJ2-2; TRBD2 aligns across 8 bases. Trimming took 0 bases from V and 1 from J; bases not matched to a gene: 5. CDR1 and CDR2 from the germline V gene are SGHRS and YFSETQ. The CDR3 sequence is 17 residues long. The CDR3 nucleotides read TGCGCCAGCAGCTTGGGCCTCCTAGCGGGGAACACCGGGGAGCTGTTTTTT. It codes for CASSLGLLAGNTGELFF. Full variable domain (remainder filled in from reference TRBV5-1 and TRBJ2-2): KAGVTQTPRYLIKTRGQQVTLSCSPISGHRSVSWYQQTPGQGLQFLFEYFSETQRNKGNFPGRFSGRQFSNSRSEMNVSTLELGDSALYLCASSLGLLAGNTGELFFGEGSRLTVL.

The CDR3, as DNA: TGTGCCTGGAGTGCTTCGTGGACAGTTAACACCGGGGAGCTGTTTTTT. It codes for CAWSASWTVNTGELFF. The chain recombines TRBV30 with TRBJ2-2, with D maybe TRBD1 (6 bases). V shed 1 base and J shed 2 bases, with 14 bases lying between them. CDR3 length equals 16 residues. Looked up from germline, CDR1 is GTSNPN and CDR2 is SVGIG (reference sequence).

The chain joins TRBV9 to TRBJ1-1; unclear D gene. This CDR3 is built from 15 residues. V was trimmed by 4 bases and J by 1 base, leaving 14 bases between them. CDR1 is SGDLS, CDR2 YYNGEE, per germline. As DNA, the CDR3 is TGTGCCAGCAGCATAACAAGTTATGGGAACACTGAAGCTTTCTTT. It is translated as CASSITSYGNTEAFF.

V gene TRBV12-3 or TRBV12-4 combines with J gene TRBJ1-1, with a possible D match to TRBD1 (5 bases). Trimming removed 1 base at V and 5 bases at J, with 8 bases between. CDR3 length: 13 amino acids. The CDR3 nucleotides are TGTGCCAGCAGTTTAGGGGGGAGGACTGAAGCTTTCTTT. Translating it yields CASSLGGRTEAFF.